The 14 T cell receptor beta chains presented below share a single source sample, sequenced in a study of control samples from healthy donors and cancer patients. Data came from immunoSEQ multiplex PCR; TCRdb stores just in-frame clones and leaves some out. The sample has some 74,000 clones, over 90% seen once. What was sequenced was blood. The receptors come from a woman younger than 45 in good health.

The gene calls are TRBV19 and TRBJ2-5; 14 bases are shared with TRBD2. After removal of 4 bases from V and 4 bases from J, the junction contained 8 bases not matched to a gene. The CDR3 contains 17 residues. The germline V gene encodes CDR1 LNHDA and CDR2 SQIVND (reference sequence). The DNA of the CDR3 is TGTGCCAGTAGTACGACTAGCGGGGGGGCTGTTGGAGAGACCCAGTACTTC. Protein: CASSTTSGGAVGETQYF.

J is TRBJ1-3 and V is TRBV7-2; D ambiguous. The V end lost 0 bases, the J end lost 2 bases, and 5 bases lay between the germline ends. The germline V gene has CDR1 SGHTA and CDR2 FQGNSA. CDR3 length: 14 residues. The CDR3 is CASSLAVAGNTIYF. The CDR3 nucleotides read TGTGCCAGCAGCTTAGCGGTAGCTGGAAACACCATATATTTT.

The V and J genes are TRBV7-9 and TRBJ1-6, with a tentative D call TRBD1 (5 bases). Germline V CDR1 and CDR2: SEHNR, FQNEAQ (reference sequence). The CDR3 length is 17 residues. V lost 5 bases, J lost 8 bases, and 22 bases lay in between. The CDR3 is CASSGDVGGGLDSPLHF. CDR3 nucleotides: TGTGCCAGCAGCGGGGACGTCGGTGGAGGGTTAGATTCACCCCTCCACTTT.

CDR3 bases: TGCAGCGTTGGCCCAGGGGGGGTTGGAGAGACCCAGTACTTC. As protein: CSVGPGGVGETQYF. The chain links TRBV29-1 to TRBJ2-5; D is possibly TRBD1 or TRBD2 (7 bases each). The CDR3 consists of 14 residues. The V end was cut by 4 bases, the J end by 4 bases, with 16 bases between. CDR1 SQVTM and CDR2 ANQGSEA come from the germline V gene.

J is TRBJ1-2 and V is TRBV6-6, with 9 bases aligning to TRBD1. The CDR3 loop spans 12 amino acids. Germline CDR1 reads MNHNY; CDR2 reads SVGAGI (reference sequence). V gave up 7 bases and J gave up 7 bases; unmatched junction bases: 4. CDR3 sequence (DNA): TGTGCCAGCACAATGACAGGGGGTGGCTACACCTTC. Encoded protein: CASTMTGGGYTF.

CDR3 sequence (DNA): TGTGCCAGCAGTTCCGGGACAGGGGGAGTCAGTCAGCCCCAGCATTTT. The encoded protein is CASSSGTGGVSQPQHF. The chain combines TRBV27 with TRBJ1-5, with 11 nucleotides matching TRBD1. Germline trimming cut 4 bases from V and 6 bases from J; bases unmatched to any gene: 8. CDR1 and CDR2 from the germline V gene are MNHEY and SMNVEV (reference sequence). The CDR3 length is 16 residues.

The genes are TRBV28 and TRBJ1-2, with D unclear. This CDR3 is 13 amino acids long. Germline V gives CDR1 MDHEN, CDR2 SYDVKM. Trimming took off 6 bases at V and 4 bases at J, with 12 bases between the two ends. DNA of the CDR3: TGTGCCAGCAGCAACCTTAACTTCTATGGCTACACCTTC. The encoded protein is CASSNLNFYGYTF.

This clone is a singleton in its sample. The chain employs TRBV12-3 or TRBV12-4 and TRBJ1-2; D unresolved. Trimming stripped 9 bases from V and 4 bases from J, with 15 bases between. This CDR3 comprises 13 residues. DNA of the CDR3: TGTGCCAGTTCCCGGAGCAACCCCTATGGCTACACCTTC. It yields the protein CASSRSNPYGYTF.

The V gene is TRBV10-1, the J gene TRBJ2-1, with unresolved D. The CDR3 consists of 14 residues. Per germline, CDR1 WNHNN and CDR2 SYGVQD (reference sequence). V was trimmed by 4 bases and J by 0 bases, leaving 7 bases between them. CDR3 DNA: TGCGCCAGCAGTGGGTCGAGCTCCTACAATGAGCAGTTCTTC. Translated: CASSGSSSYNEQFF.

The chain employs TRBV29-1 and TRBJ1-1, with 7 bases identical to TRBD1. The V gene end was trimmed by 3 bases and the J gene end by 5 bases; junction bases not matched to a gene: 12. There are 15 residues in the CDR3. Germline lookup yields CDR1 SQVTM and CDR2 ANQGSEA. In DNA form, the CDR3 reads TGCAGCGTTGATGGGGACCCGGGACAGATAACTGAAGCTTTCTTT. Protein sequence: CSVDGDPGQITEAFF.

CDR3 residues: CASSQETGDTGELFF. CDR3 bases: TGCGCCAGCAGCCAAGAGACAGGGGACACCGGGGAGCTGTTTTTT. The chain has TRBV4-1 and TRBJ2-2, with 8 bases aligning to TRBD1. The V gene's germline CDR1 is MGHRA and CDR2 YSYEKL. The CDR3 is 15 amino acids. Unmatched junction bases numbered 0, after V lost 0 bases and J lost 3 bases.

The rearrangement joins TRBV13 to TRBJ1-1; TRBD1 matches at 10 bases. Germline V CDR1 and CDR2: PRHDT, FYEKMQ (reference sequence). V lost 3 bases, J lost 11 bases, and 0 bases stayed unmatched. This CDR3 is 11 amino acids long. The CDR3 nucleotides are TGTGCCAGCAGCTTGGGACAGGGGGCTTTCTTT. Amino acids: CASSLGQGAFF.

V and J are TRBV5-4 and TRBJ1-1; 7 bases match TRBD1. The CDR3 covers 17 residues. The J segment lost 0 bases and the V segment lost 5 bases, leaving 13 bases of the junction unmatched. Germline V lookup: CDR1 SGHNT, CDR2 YYREEE (reference sequence). CDR3 residues: CASRQSIRGSVNTEAFF. The CDR3 region has the DNA TGTGCCAGCAGACAATCAATCAGGGGGTCGGTGAACACTGAAGCTTTCTTT.

The chain couples TRBV27 to TRBJ2-7; weak D call: TRBD1 (5 bases). This CDR3 is built from 13 residues. Germline values: CDR1 MNHEY, CDR2 SMNVEV (reference sequence). Trimming took 2 bases from V and 2 from J, leaving 7 bases between them. CDR3 sequence: CASSLTRAYEQYF. CDR3 nucleotides: TGTGCCAGCAGTTTAACCAGGGCCTACGAGCAGTACTTC.